The T cell receptor (beta chain) under discussion was sequenced for a study of siplizumab effects on memory and regulatory T cells. Regarding the study as a whole: The study found that mappable alloreactive CD4+ clones averaged about 70% Treg-derived with siplizumab and around 30% in controls. Proliferating Tregs from siplizumab cultures lacked functional confirmation of suppression.

The CDR3 totals 11 residues. The germline V and J ends were trimmed by 4 bases and 5 bases, with 6 bases remaining between them. CDR1 and CDR2 (germline): LGHNA, YNFKEQ. Per individual sample, about 97,000 TCR templates were assayed. Libraries were prepared by immunoSEQ multiplex PCR; TCRdb keeps only in-frame clonotypes and omits some of them. The sample includes over 85,000 clones, approximately 93% of them seen just once. Remarks on this clone: What it binds is not known.

The sequence derives from a human donor in good health. Specimen: CD8+ T cells sorted from blood. The rearrangement uses TRBV4-2 and TRBJ2-7; D uncertain. CDR3: CASSRRDEQYF. CDR3 DNA: TGTGCCAGCAGCCGACGGGACGAGCAGTACTTC.